A single sample gave rise to the 28 T cell receptor beta chains below, sequenced in a study of T-cell reconstitution after alpha-beta-depleted transplantation in children. Molecular barcoding with unique molecular identifiers was used for the TCRbeta library. One entry per CDR3 protein results from TCRdb running MiXCR on the PCR reads. The table shows 150,000 to 250,000 distinct CDR3 sequences, with 6.3% occurring only once. Sequencing used PBMCs, obtained before TCRalphabeta/CD19-depleted stem cell transplant. Source of these receptors: a girl under three years old with combined immunodeficiency, due to receive a stem cell transplant.

To note about this clonotype: Possible read error: a much larger clone is one base away. This is likely a read error, given that the CDR3 carries no conserved phenylalanine or tryptophan at its end. J is TRBJ2-2 and V is TRBV29-1, with D maybe TRBD2 (6 bases). Trimming pared 2 bases from V and 1 base from J, leaving 11 bases between. Germline-derived CDR1 and CDR2 are SQVTM and ANQGSEA. This CDR3 contains 15 residues. This CDR3 is CSVEPLAQNTGELFL. The DNA of the CDR3 is TGCAGCGTTGAACCGCTAGCGCAGAACACCGGGGAGCTGTTTCTT.

This clonotype was picked up many times. The V gene is TRBV6-2 or TRBV6-3, the J gene TRBJ2-1; D perhaps matches TRBD1 (5 bases). The germline gives CDR1 MNHEY, CDR2 SVGEGT. CDR3 length equals 15 residues. Trimming cost V 8 bases and J 0 bases, with 14 bases left between them. CDR3 coding DNA: TGTGCCAGCTCGATAAGGGGTAGCTCCTACAATGAGCAGTTCTTC. The encoded protein is CASSIRGSSYNEQFF.

This clonotype was detected many times. V and J are TRBV4-1 and TRBJ1-1; TRBD1 might be the D (5 bases). Per the germline V gene, CDR1 is MGHRA and CDR2 is YSYEKL. V was shortened by 1 base and J by 6 bases, with 18 bases between the two germline ends. This CDR3 has 16 amino acids. The CDR3 DNA sequence: TGCGCCAGCAGCCAAGGCTGGGGGTCGGCGGGGGCTGAAGCTTTCTTT. Translated, it gives CASSQGWGSAGAEAFF.

This clonotype was seen repeatedly, ten times or more. This chain joins TRBV7-8 and TRBJ2-5; 9 bases map to TRBD2. Germline CDR1 SGHVS, CDR2 FQNEAQ. V was pared by 4 bases and J by 5 bases, with 8 bases of the junction left unmatched. The CDR3 runs 15 residues. The DNA of the CDR3 is TGTGCCAGCAGCTATCTGAGCGGGGGGCGGGAGACCCAGTACTTC. Encoded protein: CASSYLSGGRETQYF.

The rearrangement uses TRBV9 and TRBJ2-7; TRBD1 aligns across 8 bases. Germline V CDR1 and CDR2: SGDLS, YYNGEE. J gave up 5 bases and V 4 bases, and 8 bases lay outside the gene matches. The CDR3 is made up of 14 amino acids. The CDR3 DNA follows: TGTGCCAGCAGCCCCGACAGGGGTCCCAACGAGCAGTACTTC. This gives the protein CASSPDRGPNEQYF.

This clonotype was seen many times. The chain recombines TRBV28 with TRBJ1-1; perhaps TRBD1 as D (5 bases). Germline CDR1 reads MDHEN; CDR2 reads SYDVKM. Trimming shortened V by 3 bases and J by 3 bases, and 11 bases separated the two germline ends. This CDR3 comprises 14 residues. CDR3: CASSFLQDHTEAFF. The CDR3 DNA follows: TGTGCCAGCAGTTTTCTACAGGATCACACTGAAGCTTTCTTT.

Ten or more counts support this clonotype. This chain joins TRBV4-2 and TRBJ2-1; D remains ambiguous. The V end was cut by 0 bases, the J end by 1 base, with 13 bases between. This CDR3 spans 17 amino acids. Germline assignment: CDR1 LGHNA and CDR2 YNFKEQ. The CDR3 DNA follows: TGTGCCAGCAGCCAAGATGACTTCCCTAAATCCTACAATGAGCAGTTCTTC. It translates to CASSQDDFPKSYNEQFF.

There are many counts of this clonotype. The chain employs TRBV7-2 and TRBJ2-3; TRBD2 matches 9 bases. The CDR3 is 14 amino acids. Germline lookup yields CDR1 SGHTA and CDR2 FQGNSA. Losses at the gene ends were 8 bases for V and 3 bases for J; bases not matched to a gene: 6. CDR3 nucleotide sequence: TGTGCCAGCTCTAGCGGGATTCGTACAGATACGCAGTATTTT. Encoded protein: CASSSGIRTDTQYF. Full variable domain (outside the CDR3, taken from reference TRBV7-2 and TRBJ2-3): GAGVSQSPSNKVTEKGKDVELRCDPISGHTALYWYRQSLGQGLEFLIYFQGNSAPDKSGLPSDRFSAERTGGSVSTLTIQRTQQEDSAVYLCASSSGIRTDTQYFGPGTRLTVL.

In its sample, this clonotype was seen many times. This rearrangement joins TRBV3-1 to TRBJ2-3; D gene unclear. CDR3 size: 14 residues. In germline, CDR1 is LGHDT, CDR2 YNNKEL (reference sequence). V was trimmed by 4 bases and J by 0 bases, leaving 8 bases between them. As DNA, the CDR3 is TGTGCCAGCAGCCTGGGATCAAGCACAGATACGCAGTATTTT. As protein: CASSLGSSTDTQYF.

This clonotype was counted at least ten times. The chain joins TRBV20-1 to TRBJ2-5, with D tentatively TRBD1 or TRBD2 (6 bases each). Trimming took off 0 bases at V and 5 bases at J, with 19 bases between the two ends. There are 16 residues in the CDR3. Germline V gene lookup returns CDR1 DFQATT and CDR2 SNEGSKA (reference sequence). The chain's CDR3 is CSARDPLFGGRETQYF. The CDR3 region has the DNA TGCAGTGCTAGAGACCCCCTTTTCGGGGGCAGGGAGACCCAGTACTTC.

This clonotype was counted at least ten times. This chain uses TRBV6-1 with TRBJ2-3; 8 positions match TRBD2. The CDR3 consists of 14 residues. V was clipped by 8 bases and J by 2 bases; unmatched bases: 6. The germline gives CDR1 MNHNS, CDR2 SASEGT. CDR3 DNA: TGTGCCAGCGGCGGACTAGCCCTCACAGATACGCAGTATTTT. Protein sequence: CASGGLALTDTQYF.

This clonotype occurred many times. The gene calls are TRBV7-9 and TRBJ1-4; no reliable D call. Germline V gene data show CDR1 as SEHNR and CDR2 as FQNEAQ (reference sequence). The V gene lost 6 bases and the J gene lost 5 bases, with 13 bases spanning the gap. The CDR3 contains 14 residues. CDR3 region: CASSSTDGNEKLFF. The CDR3 DNA follows: TGTGCCAGCAGTTCCACCGACGGGAATGAAAAACTGTTTTTT.

This clonotype was found many times. The gene calls are TRBV5-1 and TRBJ2-1; D perhaps matches TRBD1 (5 bases). The germline V gene has CDR1 SGHRS and CDR2 YFSETQ. Trimming removed 3 bases at V and 1 base at J, with 17 bases between. The CDR3 contains 17 residues. The CDR3 nucleotides read TGCGCCAGCAGCTGGGGCGGCGGAATTGGGTCCTACAATGAGCAGTTCTTC. Amino acid sequence: CASSWGGGIGSYNEQFF.

At least ten counts were recorded for this clonotype. The gene calls are TRBV28 and TRBJ2-1, with unresolved D. CDR3 length equals 15 residues. Trimming removed 1 base at V and 7 bases at J, with 14 bases between. CDR1 and CDR2 (germline): MDHEN, SYDVKM. The CDR3 nucleotides are TGTGCCAGCAGTTTATTTGGCCGCCCCCCTAATGAGCAGTTCTTC. Protein sequence: CASSLFGRPPNEQFF.

This clonotype was seen at least ten times. This chain connects TRBV4-1 to TRBJ2-5; no definite D call. Deletions cut 0 bases from V and 3 bases from J, with 8 bases between. The CDR3 consists of 14 residues. The germline gives CDR1 MGHRA, CDR2 YSYEKL. Here the CDR3 reads CASSQERHKETQYF. The CDR3 nucleotides read TGCGCCAGCAGCCAAGAGCGGCACAAAGAGACCCAGTACTTC.

This clonotype was detected many times. The chain links TRBV5-1 to TRBJ2-1, with 8 bases that match TRBD1. Germline trimming cut 1 base from V and 0 bases from J; bases unmatched to any gene: 0. The CDR3 length is 15 residues. The germline V gene has CDR1 SGHRS and CDR2 YFSETQ. The CDR3 loop reads CASSLTGGSYNEQFF. CDR3 DNA: TGCGCCAGCAGCTTGACAGGGGGCTCCTACAATGAGCAGTTCTTC.

This clonotype appeared many times. This chain uses TRBV2 with TRBJ2-1, with a possible D match to TRBD1 (6 bases). CDR1 is SNHLY, CDR2 FYNNEI, per germline. The length of the CDR3 is 12 residues. With 10 bases removed from V and 5 bases from J, the gap between germline ends came to 12 bases. CDR3 in DNA: TGTGCCACCGACCCAGGGGACAATGAGCAGTTCTTC. Its protein is CATDPGDNEQFF.

The V call is TRBV11-3, the J call TRBJ2-6, with 10 bases lining up with TRBD1. CDR3 length: 19 amino acids. Germline CDR1 is SGHNT and CDR2 is YENEEA. V trimming: 2 bases; J trimming: 3 bases; junction bases outside the gene matches: 10. CDR3 amino acids: CASSLSGTGVFYGANVLTF. CDR3 nucleotide sequence: TGTGCCAGCAGCTTATCCGGGACAGGGGTGTTTTATGGGGCCAACGTCCTGACTTTC.

This clonotype was recorded at least ten times. V and J are TRBV7-2 and TRBJ1-5; a possible D gene is TRBD1 (6 bases). Germline V gene data show CDR1 as SGHTA and CDR2 as FQGNSA. The V end lost 3 bases, the J end lost 5 bases, and 8 bases lay between the germline ends. The CDR3 runs to 13 residues. The chain's CDR3 is CASSFRTDQPQHF. In DNA form, the CDR3 reads TGTGCCAGCAGCTTCCGGACAGATCAGCCCCAGCATTTT.

The chain is built from TRBV19 and TRBJ1-1; D uncertain. With 3 bases removed from V and 2 bases from J, the gap between germline ends came to 22 bases. The CDR3 consists of 18 residues. CDR1 is LNHDA, CDR2 SQIVND, per germline (reference sequence). CDR3 nucleotides: TGTGCCAGTAGTATTTTAGGGTGGTACGGCCGACACAACACTGAAGCTTTCTTT. Translated: CASSILGWYGRHNTEAFF.

Ten or more counts support this clonotype. The V and J genes are TRBV12-3 or TRBV12-4 and TRBJ1-2; a possible D gene is TRBD1 (6 bases). This CDR3 has 13 residues. V was pared by 5 bases and J by 4 bases, with 11 bases between. This chain's CDR3 is CASSPGQSYGYTF. Written as DNA, the CDR3 is TGTGCCAGCAGTCCTGGACAGTCCTATGGCTACACCTTC.

This clonotype was recorded many times. The chain uses TRBV7-9 and TRBJ2-7; D is ambiguous. The V gene's germline CDR1 is SEHNR and CDR2 FQNEAQ (reference sequence). The CDR3 covers 14 residues. The germline V and J ends were trimmed by 5 bases and 2 bases, with 13 bases remaining between them. The CDR3 sequence: CASSTITTPYEQYF. CDR3 coding DNA: TGTGCCAGCAGCACGATTACGACCCCCTACGAGCAGTACTTC.

This clonotype was detected ten times or more. This rearrangement joins TRBV3-1 to TRBJ2-5; weak D call: TRBD2 (5 bases). The ends were cut back, 8 bases at V and 1 base at J, with 11 bases in the middle. The CDR3 loop spans 13 amino acids. CDR1 is LGHDT, CDR2 YNNKEL, per germline (reference sequence). This CDR3 is CASGRRVQETQYF. The CDR3 nucleotides read TGTGCCAGCGGGCGGCGGGTCCAAGAGACCCAGTACTTC.

The sample holds many counts of this clonotype. The chain links TRBV9 to TRBJ2-1, with D perhaps TRBD1 (6 bases). Trimming removed 4 bases from V and 2 bases from J, with 16 bases in between. The CDR3 is 16 residues long. Germline lookup yields CDR1 SGDLS and CDR2 YYNGEE. CDR3 sequence: CASSLRPGTPYNEQFF. The CDR3 nucleotides are TGTGCCAGCAGCCTCCGCCCAGGGACACCCTACAATGAGCAGTTCTTC.

This clonotype was found many times. The chain links TRBV12-3 or TRBV12-4 to TRBJ2-2; D is perhaps TRBD1 (6 bases). Trimming left V 1 base short and J 4 bases short, with 16 bases between. The length of the CDR3 is 17 residues. The CDR3 here is CASSLGHREGRTGELFF. For the CDR3, the DNA is TGTGCCAGCAGTTTAGGCCACAGGGAAGGTCGCACCGGGGAGCTGTTTTTT.

This clonotype was seen repeatedly, ten times or more. V and J are TRBV24-1 and TRBJ1-2; D not certain. The length of the CDR3 is 12 residues. Trimming pared 5 bases from V and 0 bases from J, leaving 3 bases between. The germline gives CDR1 KGHDR, CDR2 SFDVKD. CDR3 DNA: TGTGCCACCAGTGCCCCTAACTATGGCTACACCTTC. Encoded protein: CATSAPNYGYTF.

Ten or more counts support this clonotype. The genes are TRBV7-6 and TRBJ2-1; TRBD1 matches 9 bases. Trimming took 4 bases from V and 10 from J; bases not matched to a gene: 11. Germline lookup yields CDR1 SGHVS and CDR2 FNYEAQ. The CDR3 has 15 amino acids. In DNA, the CDR3 is TGTGCCAGCAGCTACGGGACAGGGAAGGCTGGCGAGCAGTTCTTC. Its protein is CASSYGTGKAGEQFF. The variable domain in full, with the rest retrieved from reference TRBV7-6 and TRBJ2-1, is GAGVSQSPRYKVTKRGQDVALRCDPISGHVSLYWYRQALGQGPEFLTYFNYEAQQDKSGLPNDRFSAERPEGSISTLTIQRTEQRDSAMYRCASSYGTGKAGEQFFGPGTRLTVL.

The V call is TRBV29-1, the J call TRBJ2-7, with D perhaps matching TRBD1 (6 bases). Germline CDR1 reads SQVTM; CDR2 reads ANQGSEA. Trimming left V 7 bases short and J 1 base short, with 11 bases between. The CDR3 length is 12 residues. This CDR3 is CSAADSSYEQYF. Written as DNA, the CDR3 is TGCAGCGCCGCGGACAGTTCCTACGAGCAGTACTTC.